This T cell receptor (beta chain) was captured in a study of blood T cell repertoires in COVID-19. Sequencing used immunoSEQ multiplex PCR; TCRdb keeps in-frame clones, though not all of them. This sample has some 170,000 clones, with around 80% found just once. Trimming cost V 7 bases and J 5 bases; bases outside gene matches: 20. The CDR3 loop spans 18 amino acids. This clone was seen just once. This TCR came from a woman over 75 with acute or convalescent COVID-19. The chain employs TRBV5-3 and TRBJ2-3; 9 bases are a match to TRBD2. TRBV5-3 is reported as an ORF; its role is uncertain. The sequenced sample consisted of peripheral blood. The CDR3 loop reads CARGPLTSGALARDTQYF. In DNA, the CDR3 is TGTGCCAGAGGCCCCTTGACTAGCGGAGCCTTGGCGAGAGATACGCAGTATTTT.